Listed here are 15 T cell receptor beta chains from one sample, sequenced in a study of beta chain features in type 1 diabetes. Study results and caveats: Among all four CD4+ subsets, Type 1 diabetes patients had TCRB CDR3s that were moderately but significantly shorter.

These TCRs are of unknown antigen specificity. Expressed TCRB transcripts were sequenced, since all the RNA that had been isolated was reverse transcribed. The method was immunoSEQ multiplex PCR; TCRdb's version includes in-frame clones alone and lacks a portion of them. This sample has more than 250,000 clones; around 24% occur once, and the top ten carry roughly 0.011%. The source material was naive CD4+ T cells from blood. These receptors were collected from a woman aged 25 to 45 with type 1 diabetes.

A remark on this clone: This specimen includes other DNA sequences encoding the same CDR3. This sequence joins TRBV5-1 and TRBJ2-1; the match to TRBD2 covers 9 bases. J was trimmed by 4 bases and V by 5 bases; bases with no gene match: 7. The germline V gene encodes CDR1 SGHRS and CDR2 YFSETQ. The CDR3 consists of 15 residues. The chain's CDR3 is CASRDSGSSYNEQFF. CDR3 DNA: TGCGCCAGCAGGGATAGCGGGAGTTCGTACAATGAGCAGTTCTTC.

A few counts support this clone. The sample holds other DNA sequences that translate to the same CDR3. The rearrangement uses TRBV18 and TRBJ2-1, with 8 bases fitting TRBD2. CDR1 KGHSH and CDR2 LQKENI come from the germline V gene. CDR3 length: 14 residues. V lost 3 bases to trimming and J lost 5 bases; unmatched junction nucleotides: 3. CDR3 loop: CASSPAGGNNEQFF. CDR3 bases: TGTGCCAGCTCACCTGCGGGGGGTAACAATGAGCAGTTCTTC.

The chain employs TRBV7-9 and TRBJ2-7, with D perhaps TRBD2 (6 bases). Looked up from germline, CDR1 is SEHNR and CDR2 is FQNEAQ (reference sequence). CDR3 length: 13 amino acids. Trimming cost V 8 bases and J 6 bases, with 17 bases left between them. The DNA for the CDR3 is TGTGCCAGCGGTGGAGGGGCTGGAGGCGAGCAGTACTTC. Amino acid sequence: CASGGGAGGEQYF.

The V gene is TRBV14, the J gene TRBJ2-7; maybe TRBD2 (5 bases). The CDR3 sequence is 14 residues long. Germline loops: CDR1 SGHDN, CDR2 FVKESK. V lost 4 bases and J 3 bases, leaving 13 bases between the germline ends. Here the CDR3 DNA reads TGTGCCAGCAGCCGCCAAGCGGCGTACTACGAGCAGTACTTC. Translation: CASSRQAAYYEQYF.

The rearrangement uses TRBV6-4 and TRBJ2-1, with 7 bases aligning to TRBD2. V lost 3 bases to trimming and J lost 10 bases; unmatched junction nucleotides: 6. This CDR3 has 13 residues. Germline V gene sequence: CDR1 MRHNA, CDR2 SNTAGT. CDR3 sequence: CASSESGEGEQFF. Written as DNA, the CDR3 is TGTGCCAGCAGTGAAAGTGGGGAGGGAGAGCAGTTCTTC.

The V and J genes are TRBV13 and TRBJ1-2, with 8 bases identical to TRBD1. CDR1 and CDR2 from the germline V gene are PRHDT and FYEKMQ (reference sequence). The CDR3 runs to 14 residues. J was trimmed by 10 bases and V by 4 bases; bases with no gene match: 11. CDR3 residues: CASSSPRTGRTYTF. In DNA, the CDR3 is TGTGCCAGCAGCTCCCCGAGGACAGGGCGGACCTACACCTTC.

There are a few counts of this clone. The rearrangement links TRBV6-5 to TRBJ1-1; D call uncertain. The germline V gene has CDR1 MNHEY and CDR2 SVGAGI. The CDR3 length is 12 residues. The germline V and J ends were trimmed by 2 bases and 6 bases, with 7 bases remaining between them. The CDR3, as DNA: TGTGCCAGCAGTTACAGGCGGTCTGAAGCTTTCTTT. It specifies CASSYRRSEAFF.

This clone was seen more than once but under ten times. V is TRBV19 and J is TRBJ1-2; the D gene is possibly TRBD1 (5 bases). The CDR3 is 13 amino acids. The V gene lost 4 bases and the J gene lost 3 bases, with 9 bases spanning the gap. CDR1 and CDR2 (germline): LNHDA, SQIVND (reference sequence). Here the CDR3 reads CASSRQTDYGYTF. CDR3 sequence (DNA): TGTGCCAGTAGTAGACAGACTGACTATGGCTACACCTTC.

This clone appeared a few times. The chain has TRBV5-1 and TRBJ2-7; perhaps TRBD1 as D (7 bases). CDR1 and CDR2 (germline): SGHRS, YFSETQ. Between the trimmed V and J ends, which lost 0 bases and 1 base, there was a span of 17 bases. There are 17 residues in the CDR3. The chain's CDR3 is CASSLDGRQGPSYEQYF. The DNA for the CDR3 is TGCGCCAGCAGCTTGGACGGGAGACAGGGTCCTTCCTACGAGCAGTACTTC.

This clone was seen only a few times. V and J are TRBV10-3 and TRBJ2-7; no clear D. V dropped 4 bases and J dropped 2 bases, with 3 bases sitting between them. Germline V gene data show CDR1 as ENHRY and CDR2 as SYGVKD. The CDR3 runs 11 residues. The CDR3 loop reads CAISATYEQYF. As DNA, the CDR3 is TGTGCCATCAGTGCTACCTACGAGCAGTACTTC.

The V and J genes are TRBV7-9 and TRBJ2-6, with a weak D call TRBD1 (5 bases). The CDR3 runs 18 residues. Trimming cost V 5 bases and J 0 bases, with 17 bases left between them. CDR1 and CDR2 (germline): SEHNR, FQNEAQ (reference sequence). The CDR3 sequence: CASSRLGQGTSGANVLTF. CDR3 coding DNA: TGTGCCAGCAGCCGGTTGGGGCAGGGAACCTCTGGGGCCAACGTCCTGACTTTC.

V and J are TRBV6-6 and TRBJ2-1; 7 nucleotides agree with TRBD2. CDR1 MNHNY and CDR2 SVGAGI come from the germline V gene (reference sequence). The CDR3 is made up of 14 amino acids. V lost 8 bases, J lost 9 bases, and 13 bases stayed unmatched. The DNA of the CDR3 is TGTGCCAGCGTCGCCCGTTCGCCTAGCGGTGAGCAGTTCTTC. Translated: CASVARSPSGEQFF.

This clone has only a few counts. The chain uses TRBV9 and TRBJ1-1; no definite D call. The V and J ends lost 0 bases and 5 bases respectively, with 8 bases between them. Germline V lookup: CDR1 SGDLS, CDR2 YYNGEE. There are 13 residues in the CDR3. CDR3: CASSVGRITEAFF. Written as DNA, the CDR3 is TGTGCCAGCAGCGTAGGCAGGATTACTGAAGCTTTCTTT.

The sample holds a few counts of this clone. The V gene is TRBV7-9, the J gene TRBJ2-5, with TRBD1 identical over 8 bases. V lost 5 bases and J lost 5; bases outside the gene matches: 7. This CDR3 region has 14 residues. CDR1 is SEHNR and CDR2 is FQNEAQ in the germline V gene (reference sequence). This CDR3 is CASSLTGVRETQYF. CDR3 coding DNA: TGTGCCAGCAGCCTGACAGGGGTGCGGGAGACCCAGTACTTC.

This clone came up a few times. At one of its ends the junction is not consistent with the germline gene, which may arise from a read error. This sequence joins TRBV7-8 and TRBJ1-5; unclear D gene. Germline CDR1 SGHVS, CDR2 FQNEAQ. This CDR3 has 16 amino acids. CDR3 sequence: CASSLADPGNNQPQHF. CDR3 sequence (DNA): TGTGCCAGCAGCCTAGCGGACCCGGGGAACAATCAGCCCCAGCATTTT.